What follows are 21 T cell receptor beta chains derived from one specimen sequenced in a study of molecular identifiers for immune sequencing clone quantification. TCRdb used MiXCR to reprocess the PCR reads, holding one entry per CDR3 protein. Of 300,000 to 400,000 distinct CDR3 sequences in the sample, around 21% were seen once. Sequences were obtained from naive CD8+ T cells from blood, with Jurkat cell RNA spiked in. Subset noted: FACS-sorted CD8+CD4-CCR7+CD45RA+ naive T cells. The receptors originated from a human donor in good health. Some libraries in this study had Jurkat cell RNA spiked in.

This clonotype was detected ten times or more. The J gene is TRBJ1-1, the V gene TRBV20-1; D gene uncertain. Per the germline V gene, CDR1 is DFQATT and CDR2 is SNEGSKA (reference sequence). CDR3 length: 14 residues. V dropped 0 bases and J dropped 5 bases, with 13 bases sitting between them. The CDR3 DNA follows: TGCAGTGCTAGAGATTATGAAGCGGGAACTGAAGCTTTCTTT. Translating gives CSARDYEAGTEAFF.

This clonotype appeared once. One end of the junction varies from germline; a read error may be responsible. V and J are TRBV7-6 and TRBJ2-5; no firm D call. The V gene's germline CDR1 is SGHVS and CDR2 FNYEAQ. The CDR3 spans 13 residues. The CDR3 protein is CAGSLVGGETQYF. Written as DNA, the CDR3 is TGTGCCGGCAGCTTAGTTGGCGGAGAGACCCAGTACTTC. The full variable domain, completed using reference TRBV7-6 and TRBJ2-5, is GAGVSQSPRYKVTKRGQDVALRCDPISGHVSLYWYRQALGQGPEFLTYFNYEAQQDKSGLPNDRFSAERPEGSISTLTIQRTEQRDSAMYRCAGSLVGGETQYFGPGTRLLVL.

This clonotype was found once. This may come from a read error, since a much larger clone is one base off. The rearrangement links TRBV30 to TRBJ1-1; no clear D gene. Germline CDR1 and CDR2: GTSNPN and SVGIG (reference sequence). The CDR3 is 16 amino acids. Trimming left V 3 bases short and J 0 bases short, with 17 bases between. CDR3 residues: CAWRDEGISVNTEAFF. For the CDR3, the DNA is TGTGCCTGGAGAGATGAGGGAATTTCGGTGAACACTGAAGCTTTCTTT.

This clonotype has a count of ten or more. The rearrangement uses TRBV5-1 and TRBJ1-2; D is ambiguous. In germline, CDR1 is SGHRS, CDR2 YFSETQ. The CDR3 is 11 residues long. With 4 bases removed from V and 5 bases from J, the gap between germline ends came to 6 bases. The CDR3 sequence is CASSNSYGYTF. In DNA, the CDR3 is TGCGCCAGCAGCAACAGTTATGGCTACACCTTC.

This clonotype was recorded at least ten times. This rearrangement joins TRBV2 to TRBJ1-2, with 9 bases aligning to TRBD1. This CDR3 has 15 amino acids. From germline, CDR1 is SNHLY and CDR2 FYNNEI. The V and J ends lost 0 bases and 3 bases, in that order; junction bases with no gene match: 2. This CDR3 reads CASSEAWDRDYGYTF. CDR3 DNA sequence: TGTGCCAGCAGTGAAGCCTGGGACAGGGACTATGGCTACACCTTC.

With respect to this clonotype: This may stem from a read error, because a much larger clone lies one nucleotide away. This CDR3 reads CASSEGPKGEQCF. The CDR3 DNA sequence: TGTGCCAGCAGTGAGGGGCCGAAGGGGGAGCAGTGCTTC. V and J are TRBV25-1 and TRBJ2-7, with D maybe TRBD1 (6 bases). Per germline, CDR1 MGHDK and CDR2 SYGVNS. CDR3 size: 13 residues.

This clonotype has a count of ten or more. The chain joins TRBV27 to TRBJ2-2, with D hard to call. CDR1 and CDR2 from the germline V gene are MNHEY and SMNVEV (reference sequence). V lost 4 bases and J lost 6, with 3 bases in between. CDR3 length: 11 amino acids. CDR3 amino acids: CASSSAGELFF. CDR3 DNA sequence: TGTGCCAGCAGTTCGGCCGGGGAGCTGTTTTTT.

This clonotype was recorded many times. CDR3 amino acids: CASNIRDSYFTGELFF. DNA for the CDR3: TGTGCCAGCAATATCCGGGACAGCTATTTTACCGGGGAGCTGTTTTTT. V gene TRBV28 combines with J gene TRBJ2-2; TRBD1 matches 7 bases. Trimming took 7 bases from V and 5 from J; bases not matched to a gene: 13. CDR1 is MDHEN and CDR2 is SYDVKM in the germline V gene. CDR3 length: 16 amino acids.

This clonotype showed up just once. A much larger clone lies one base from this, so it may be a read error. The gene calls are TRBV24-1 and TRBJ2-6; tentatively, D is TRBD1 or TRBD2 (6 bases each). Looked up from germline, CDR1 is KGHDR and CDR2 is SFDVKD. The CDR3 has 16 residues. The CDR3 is CATSDSGGSGANALTF. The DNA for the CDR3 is TGTGCCACCAGTGATTCCGGGGGTTCAGGGGCCAACGCCCTGACTTTC.

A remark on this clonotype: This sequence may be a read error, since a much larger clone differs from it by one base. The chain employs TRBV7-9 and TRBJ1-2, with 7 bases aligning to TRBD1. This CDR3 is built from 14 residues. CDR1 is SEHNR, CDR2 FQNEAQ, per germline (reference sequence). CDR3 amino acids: CASSLAGGVYGYAF. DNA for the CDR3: TGTGCCAGCAGCTTAGCAGGGGGCGTCTATGGCTACGCCTTC.

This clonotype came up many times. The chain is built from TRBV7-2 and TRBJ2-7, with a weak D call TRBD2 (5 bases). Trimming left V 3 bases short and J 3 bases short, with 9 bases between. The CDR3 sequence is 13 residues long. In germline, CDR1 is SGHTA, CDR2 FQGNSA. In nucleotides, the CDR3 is TGTGCCAGCAGCTTTACAGACTACTACGAGCAGTACTTC. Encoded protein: CASSFTDYYEQYF.

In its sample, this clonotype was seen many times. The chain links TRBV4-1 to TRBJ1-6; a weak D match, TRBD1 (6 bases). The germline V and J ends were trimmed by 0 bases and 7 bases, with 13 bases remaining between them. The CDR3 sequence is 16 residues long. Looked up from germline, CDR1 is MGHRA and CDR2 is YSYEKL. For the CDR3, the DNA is TGCGCCAGCAGCCAAGATTCGGCAGGGGTAAATTCACCCCTCCACTTT. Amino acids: CASSQDSAGVNSPLHF.

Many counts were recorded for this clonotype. CDR3 in amino acids: CASSQDRVNNEKLFF. In DNA, the CDR3 is TGCGCCAGCAGCCAAGATCGGGTAAATAATGAAAAACTGTTTTTT. The rearrangement uses TRBV4-3 and TRBJ1-4; D remains unclear. The length of the CDR3 is 15 residues. The V gene's germline CDR1 is LGHNA and CDR2 YSLEER. Trimming left V 0 bases short and J 4 bases short, with 9 bases between.

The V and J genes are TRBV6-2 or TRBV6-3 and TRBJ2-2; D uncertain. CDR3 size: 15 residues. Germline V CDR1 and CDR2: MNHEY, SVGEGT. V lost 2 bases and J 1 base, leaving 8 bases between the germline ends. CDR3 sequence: CASSYISENTGELFF. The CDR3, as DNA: TGTGCCAGCAGTTACATATCAGAGAACACCGGGGAGCTGTTTTTT.

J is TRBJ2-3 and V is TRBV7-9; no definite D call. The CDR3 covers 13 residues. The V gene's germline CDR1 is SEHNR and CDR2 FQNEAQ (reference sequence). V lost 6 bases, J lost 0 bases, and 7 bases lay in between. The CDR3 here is CASRSSSTDTQYF. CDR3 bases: TGTGCCAGCAGGTCTTCTAGCACAGATACGCAGTATTTT.

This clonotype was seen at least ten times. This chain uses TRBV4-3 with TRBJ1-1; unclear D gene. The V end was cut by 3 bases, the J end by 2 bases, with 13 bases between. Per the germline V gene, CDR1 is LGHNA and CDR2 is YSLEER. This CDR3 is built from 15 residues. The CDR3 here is CASSQENVANTEAFF. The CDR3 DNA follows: TGCGCCAGCAGCCAGGAGAACGTTGCAAACACTGAAGCTTTCTTT.

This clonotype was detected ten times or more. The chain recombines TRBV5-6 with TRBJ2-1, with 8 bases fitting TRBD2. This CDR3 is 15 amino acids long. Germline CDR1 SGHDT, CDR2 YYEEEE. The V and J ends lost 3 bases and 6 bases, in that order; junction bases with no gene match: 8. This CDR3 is CASSSTGLVPNEQFF. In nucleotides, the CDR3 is TGTGCCAGCAGCTCTACGGGACTAGTCCCCAATGAGCAGTTCTTC. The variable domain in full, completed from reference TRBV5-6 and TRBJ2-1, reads DAGVTQSPTHLIKTRGQQVTLRCSPKSGHDTVSWYQQALGQGPQFIFQYYEEEERQRGNFPDRFSGHQFPNYSSELNVNALLLGDSALYLCASSSTGLVPNEQFFGPGTRLTVL.

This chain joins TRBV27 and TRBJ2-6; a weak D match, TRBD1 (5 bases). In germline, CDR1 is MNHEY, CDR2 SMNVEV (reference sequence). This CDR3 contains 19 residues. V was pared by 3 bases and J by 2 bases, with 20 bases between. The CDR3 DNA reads TGTGCCAGCAGTTTTTTAGTGCAGGGTCCTGAGGCTGGGGCCAACGTCCTGACTTTC. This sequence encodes CASSFLVQGPEAGANVLTF.

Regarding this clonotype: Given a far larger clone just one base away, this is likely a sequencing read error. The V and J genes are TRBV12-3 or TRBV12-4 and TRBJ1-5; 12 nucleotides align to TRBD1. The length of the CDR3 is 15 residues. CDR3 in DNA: TGTGCCAGCAGTTTGGGGACAGGGGGCAATCAGTCCCAGCATTTT. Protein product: CASSLGTGGNQSQHF.

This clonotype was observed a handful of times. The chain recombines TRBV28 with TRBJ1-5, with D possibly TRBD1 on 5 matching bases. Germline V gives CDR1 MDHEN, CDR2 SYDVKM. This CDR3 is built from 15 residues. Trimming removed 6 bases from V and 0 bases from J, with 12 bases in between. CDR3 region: CASRSRVYSNQPQHF. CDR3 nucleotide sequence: TGTGCCAGCAGGTCCAGGGTATATAGCAATCAGCCCCAGCATTTT.

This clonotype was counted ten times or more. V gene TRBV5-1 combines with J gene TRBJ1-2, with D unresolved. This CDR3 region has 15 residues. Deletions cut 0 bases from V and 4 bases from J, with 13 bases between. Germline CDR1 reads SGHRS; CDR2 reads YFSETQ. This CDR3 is CASSLGPTMGYGYTF. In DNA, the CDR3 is TGCGCCAGCAGCTTGGGACCCACGATGGGCTATGGCTACACCTTC.